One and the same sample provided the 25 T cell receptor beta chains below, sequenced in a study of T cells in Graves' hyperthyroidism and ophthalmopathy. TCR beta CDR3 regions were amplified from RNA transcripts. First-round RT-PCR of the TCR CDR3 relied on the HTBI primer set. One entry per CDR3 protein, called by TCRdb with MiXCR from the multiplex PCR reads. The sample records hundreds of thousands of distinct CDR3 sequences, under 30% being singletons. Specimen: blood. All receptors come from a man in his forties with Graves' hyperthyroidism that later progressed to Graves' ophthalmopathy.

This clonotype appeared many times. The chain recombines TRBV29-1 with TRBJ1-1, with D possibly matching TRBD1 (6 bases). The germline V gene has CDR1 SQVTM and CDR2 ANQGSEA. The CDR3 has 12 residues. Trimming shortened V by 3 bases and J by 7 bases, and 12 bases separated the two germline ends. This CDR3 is CSVEVRGREAFF. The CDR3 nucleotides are TGCAGCGTTGAGGTCAGGGGACGTGAAGCTTTCTTT.

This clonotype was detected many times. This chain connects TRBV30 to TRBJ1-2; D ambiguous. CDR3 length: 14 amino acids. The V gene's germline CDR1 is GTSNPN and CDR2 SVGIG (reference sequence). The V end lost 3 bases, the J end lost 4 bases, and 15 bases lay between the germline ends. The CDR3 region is CAWSPGILPYGYTF. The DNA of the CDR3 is TGTGCCTGGAGCCCTGGGATTCTTCCCTATGGCTACACCTTC.

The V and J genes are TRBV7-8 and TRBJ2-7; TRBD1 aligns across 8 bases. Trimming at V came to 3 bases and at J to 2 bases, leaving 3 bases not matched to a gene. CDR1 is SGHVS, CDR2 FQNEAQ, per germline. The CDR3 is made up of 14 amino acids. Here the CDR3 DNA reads TGTGCCAGCAGCTTGGACAGGGAAGCCTACGAGCAGTACTTC. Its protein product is CASSLDREAYEQYF.

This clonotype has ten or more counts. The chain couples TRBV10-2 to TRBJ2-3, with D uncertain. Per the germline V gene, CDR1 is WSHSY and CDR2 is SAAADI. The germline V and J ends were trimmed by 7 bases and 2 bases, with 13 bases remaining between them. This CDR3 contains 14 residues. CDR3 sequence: CASTEGPNTDTQYF. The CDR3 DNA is TGCGCCAGCACCGAAGGGCCAAACACAGATACGCAGTATTTT.

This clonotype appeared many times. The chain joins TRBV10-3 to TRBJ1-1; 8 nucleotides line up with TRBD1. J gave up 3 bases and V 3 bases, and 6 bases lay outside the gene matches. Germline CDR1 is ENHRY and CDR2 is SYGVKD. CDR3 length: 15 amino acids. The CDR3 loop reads CAISDRQGKDTEAFF. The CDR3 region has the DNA TGTGCCATCAGTGACCGACAGGGGAAGGACACTGAAGCTTTCTTT.

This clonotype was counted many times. In DNA form, the CDR3 reads TGTGCCAGCACCACCCCTACAGGGAGGAAGACCCAGTACTTC. This gives the protein CASTTPTGRKTQYF. This chain joins TRBV28 and TRBJ2-5; D possibly uses TRBD1 or TRBD2 (6 bases each). This CDR3 spans 14 amino acids. Germline lookup yields CDR1 MDHEN and CDR2 SYDVKM. V lost 7 bases and J lost 6, with 18 bases in between.

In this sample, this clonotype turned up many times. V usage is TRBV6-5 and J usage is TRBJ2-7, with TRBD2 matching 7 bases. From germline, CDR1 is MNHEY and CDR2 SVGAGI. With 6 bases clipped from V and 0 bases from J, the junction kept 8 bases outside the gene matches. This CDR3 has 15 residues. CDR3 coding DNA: TGTGCCAGCAGCAAACTTAGCGGGCTCTCCTACGAGCAGTACTTC. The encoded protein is CASSKLSGLSYEQYF.

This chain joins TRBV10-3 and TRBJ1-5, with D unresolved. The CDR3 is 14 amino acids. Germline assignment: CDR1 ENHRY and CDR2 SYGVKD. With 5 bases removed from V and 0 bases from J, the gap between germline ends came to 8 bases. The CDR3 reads CAISNTDSNQPQHF. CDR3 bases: TGTGCCATCAGTAATACCGATAGCAATCAGCCCCAGCATTTT.

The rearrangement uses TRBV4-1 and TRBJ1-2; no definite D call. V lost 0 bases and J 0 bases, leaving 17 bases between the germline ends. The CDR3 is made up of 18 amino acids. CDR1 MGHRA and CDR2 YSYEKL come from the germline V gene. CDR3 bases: TGCGCCAGCAGCCAAGAGAGGGCTTGGCCGGATTCTAACTATGGCTACACCTTC. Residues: CASSQERAWPDSNYGYTF.

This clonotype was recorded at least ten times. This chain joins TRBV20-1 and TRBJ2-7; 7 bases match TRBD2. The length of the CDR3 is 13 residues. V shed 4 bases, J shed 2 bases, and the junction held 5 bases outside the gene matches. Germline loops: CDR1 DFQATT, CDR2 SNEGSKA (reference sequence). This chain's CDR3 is CSANWREPYEQYF. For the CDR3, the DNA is TGCAGTGCTAATTGGCGGGAGCCCTACGAGCAGTACTTC.

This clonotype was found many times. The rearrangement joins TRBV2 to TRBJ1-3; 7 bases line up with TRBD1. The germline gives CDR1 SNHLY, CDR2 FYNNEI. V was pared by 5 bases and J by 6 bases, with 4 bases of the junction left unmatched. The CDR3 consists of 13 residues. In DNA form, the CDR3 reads TGTGCCAGCAGTCGGGACAGTGAAAACACCATATATTTT. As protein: CASSRDSENTIYF.

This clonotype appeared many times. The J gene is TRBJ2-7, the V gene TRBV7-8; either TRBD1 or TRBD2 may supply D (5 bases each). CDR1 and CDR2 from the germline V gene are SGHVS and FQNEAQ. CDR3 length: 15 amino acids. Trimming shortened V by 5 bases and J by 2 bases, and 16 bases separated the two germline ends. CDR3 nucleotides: TGTGCCAGCAGCCTGAATCGGGACCCAACCTACGAGCAGTACTTC. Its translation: CASSLNRDPTYEQYF.

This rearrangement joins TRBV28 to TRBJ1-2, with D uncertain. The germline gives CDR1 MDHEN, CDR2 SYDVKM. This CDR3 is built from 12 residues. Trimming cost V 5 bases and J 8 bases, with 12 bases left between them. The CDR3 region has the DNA TGTGCCAGCAGTGCCCAGTTAGACGGCTACACCTTC. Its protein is CASSAQLDGYTF.

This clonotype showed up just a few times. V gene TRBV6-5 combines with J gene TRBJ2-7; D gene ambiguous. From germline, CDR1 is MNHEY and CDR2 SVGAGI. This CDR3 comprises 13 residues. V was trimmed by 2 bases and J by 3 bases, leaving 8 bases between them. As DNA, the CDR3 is TGTGCCAGCAGTTACGATCCATACTACGAGCAGTACTTC. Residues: CASSYDPYYEQYF.

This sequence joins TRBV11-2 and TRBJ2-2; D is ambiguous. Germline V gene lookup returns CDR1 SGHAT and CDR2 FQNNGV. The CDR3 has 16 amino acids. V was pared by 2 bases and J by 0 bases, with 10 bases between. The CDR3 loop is CASSLIGATNTGELFF. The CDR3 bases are TGTGCCAGCAGCTTAATCGGTGCCACGAACACCGGGGAGCTGTTTTTT.

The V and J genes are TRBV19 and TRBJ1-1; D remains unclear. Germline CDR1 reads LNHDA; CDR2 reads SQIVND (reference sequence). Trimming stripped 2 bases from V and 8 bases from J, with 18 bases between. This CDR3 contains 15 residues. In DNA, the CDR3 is TGTGCCAGTAGTATAATCGCGCGTGGTAGGAACGAAGCTTTCTTT. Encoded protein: CASSIIARGRNEAFF. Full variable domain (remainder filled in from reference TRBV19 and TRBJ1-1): DGGITQSPKYLFRKEGQNVTLSCEQNLNHDAMYWYRQDPGQGLRLIYYSQIVNDFQKGDIAEGYSVSREKKESFPLTVTSAQKNPTAFYLCASSIIARGRNEAFFGQGTRLTVV.

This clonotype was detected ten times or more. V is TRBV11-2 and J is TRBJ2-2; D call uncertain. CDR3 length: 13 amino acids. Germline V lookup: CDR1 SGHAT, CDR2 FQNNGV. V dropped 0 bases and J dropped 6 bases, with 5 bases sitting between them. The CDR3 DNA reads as TGTGCCAGCAGCTTAGATGGGCCCGGGGAGCTGTTTTTT. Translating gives CASSLDGPGELFF.

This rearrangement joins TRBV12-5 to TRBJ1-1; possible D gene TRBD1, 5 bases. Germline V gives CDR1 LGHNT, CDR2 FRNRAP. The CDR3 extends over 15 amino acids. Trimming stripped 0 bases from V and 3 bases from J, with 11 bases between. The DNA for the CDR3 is TGTGCTAGTGGTTTGGTACAAGGGGCCTACACTGAAGCTTTCTTT. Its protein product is CASGLVQGAYTEAFF.

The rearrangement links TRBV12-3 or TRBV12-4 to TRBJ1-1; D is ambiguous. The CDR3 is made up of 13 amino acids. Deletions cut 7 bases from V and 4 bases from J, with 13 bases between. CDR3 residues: CASTPRRGTEAFF. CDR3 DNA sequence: TGTGCCAGCACCCCCAGAAGAGGCACTGAAGCTTTCTTT.

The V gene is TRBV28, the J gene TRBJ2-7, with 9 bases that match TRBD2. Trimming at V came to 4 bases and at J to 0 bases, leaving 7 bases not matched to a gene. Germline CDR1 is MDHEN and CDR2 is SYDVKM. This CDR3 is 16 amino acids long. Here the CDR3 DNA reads TGTGCCAGCAGTTCAGCTAGCGGGAAGAGCTCCTACGAGCAGTACTTC. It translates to CASSSASGKSSYEQYF.

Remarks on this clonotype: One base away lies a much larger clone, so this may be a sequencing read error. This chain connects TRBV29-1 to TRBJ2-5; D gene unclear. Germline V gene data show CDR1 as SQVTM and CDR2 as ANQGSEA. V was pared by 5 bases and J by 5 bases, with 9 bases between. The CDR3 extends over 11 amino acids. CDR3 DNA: TGCAGCGTTTATGCCGTGGAGACCCAGTACTTC. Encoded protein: CSVYAVETQYF.

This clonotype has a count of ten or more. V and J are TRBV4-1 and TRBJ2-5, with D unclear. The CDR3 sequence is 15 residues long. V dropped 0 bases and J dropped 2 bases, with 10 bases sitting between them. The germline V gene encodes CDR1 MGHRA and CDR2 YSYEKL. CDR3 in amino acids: CASSQDPDRQETQYF. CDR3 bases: TGCGCCAGCAGCCAAGATCCGGATAGGCAAGAGACCCAGTACTTC.

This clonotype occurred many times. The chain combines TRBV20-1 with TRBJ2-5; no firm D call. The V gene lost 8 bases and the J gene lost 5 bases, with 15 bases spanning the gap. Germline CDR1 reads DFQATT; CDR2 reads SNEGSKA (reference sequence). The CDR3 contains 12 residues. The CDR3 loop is CSPNRRWETQYF. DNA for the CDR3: TGCAGTCCAAACCGGCGTTGGGAGACCCAGTACTTC.

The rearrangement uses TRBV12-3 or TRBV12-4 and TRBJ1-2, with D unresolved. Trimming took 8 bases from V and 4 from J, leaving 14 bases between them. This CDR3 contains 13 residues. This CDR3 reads CASATTRTYGYTF. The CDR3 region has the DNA TGTGCCAGCGCAACGACAAGGACCTATGGCTACACCTTC.

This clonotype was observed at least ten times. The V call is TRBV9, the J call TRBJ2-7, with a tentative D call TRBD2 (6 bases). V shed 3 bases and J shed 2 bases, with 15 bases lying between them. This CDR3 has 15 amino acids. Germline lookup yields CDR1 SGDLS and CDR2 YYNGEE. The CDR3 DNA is TGTGCCAGCAGCGAGTCTAGCGCTAACACCTACGAGCAGTACTTC. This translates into CASSESSANTYEQYF. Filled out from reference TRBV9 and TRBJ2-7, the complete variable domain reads DSGVTQTPKHLITATGQRVTLRCSPRSGDLSVYWYQQSLDQGLQFLIQYYNGEERAKGNILERFSAQQFPDLHSELNLSSLELGDSALYFCASSESSANTYEQYFGPGTRLTVT.